This T cell receptor beta chain was retrieved from a study of blood T cell repertoires in COVID-19 (dated by TCRdb to the early 2020s). In the study overall: Samples covering the acute and convalescent phases of COVID-19 were provided by collaborators in the United States, Italy and Spain. The material from the prospective study consisted of cDNA or gDNA derived from T cells, B-cell-depleted T cells, or PBMCs. Deeply sampled blood TCRbeta repertoires from subjects exposed to, actively infected with, or recovered from COVID-19 were included in the dataset. A freely available public database, intended as a resource for researchers studying the immune response to SARS-CoV-2, is where the repertoires were released. Samples came from the ongoing ImmuneRACE study (first 160 participants) plus 1,254 subjects from 6 global collaborators. The sample metadata nearly always contained a de-identified subject ID, COVID-19 status, age in years and sex. HLA class I and class II types, where available, came from metadata supplied by the sample provider rather than from assay-based typing.

Each collaborating institution followed its own protocols to collect whole blood in K2EDTA tubes. For TCRbeta analysis, collaborators shipped samples in one of three forms: frozen whole blood, isolated PBMCs, or DNA extracted from either of those sample types. CDR1 and CDR2 are read off the germline V gene as SNHLY and FYNNEI. The V end gives up 6 bases and the J end 4 bases, leaving 6 bases in the junction not matched to a gene. From the cysteine through the phenylalanine, the CDR3 covers 15 amino acids. Kept here is only the CDR3 DNA, which spans 45 bases and is read in frame from base 1. The immunoSEQ Assay, a bias-controlled multiplex PCR, was used to amplify TCRbeta CDR3 regions from genomic DNA. In the paper's pipeline: The number of nucleated cells in each sample was estimated by amplification of reference gene primers within the assay. Sequence reads were collapsed and filtered to measure the absolute abundance of every unique TCRbeta CDR3 rearrangement. Productive Simpson clonality was computed per sample as the square root of Simpson's diversity index over productive rearrangements. In TCRdb, the immuneACCESS table is reduced to in-frame sequences with V and J assigned. These tables do not hold every clone; where another copy was compared, an unresolved V gene accounts for under half, and the others remain unexplained. The V and J calls and clone size are taken from that table; D and trimming were inferred from the DNA. The sample table shows some 200,000 clones, and approximately 80% are seen once. Jointly, the top ten make up roughly 13% of the sample.

To note about this clone: Its antigen is currently not known. Base qualities are not recorded, but no much larger clone differs from it by a single base.

Overall study outcomes, separate from this receptor: The amount of clinical and demographic metadata varied by source and participant and was provided uncurated.

The V gene is TRBV2 and the J gene is TRBJ2-3, with 11 middle bases fitting TRBD1. This TCR came from a human donor in a cohort sampled during active COVID-19. Source material: peripheral blood. The nucleotide sequence is given as TGTGCCAGCAGAGCACCGGGACAGGGGGCAGATACGCAGTATTTT. This is translated as CASRAPGQGADTQYF.